This TCR beta chain came from a study of siplizumab effects on memory and regulatory T cells. This CDR3 is built from 15 residues. Trimming removed 3 bases from V and 4 bases from J, with 14 bases in between. The germline CDR1 and CDR2 sequences are SGHDN and FVKESK. This clone occurred once. Assays examined roughly 100,000 TCR templates per sample. The repertoire was sequenced with immunoSEQ multiplex PCR; TCRdb's copy has only in-frame clones and lacks some. The sample has roughly 75,000 clones, 93% seen once. This chain uses TRBV14 with TRBJ2-3; D is perhaps TRBD2 (6 bases). This clonotype was obtained from a human donor in good health. Sequenced: CD8+ T cells sorted from blood. The CDR3 sequence: CASSQETGVADTQYF. The DNA of the CDR3 is TGTGCCAGCAGCCAGGAGACGGGGGTGGCAGATACGCAGTATTTT.